The 21 T cell receptor beta chains in this list originate from one sample, sequenced in a study of shared T cell receptors in the human thymus (dated by TCRdb to the early 2020s). The method behind the library was the immunoSEQ multiplex PCR assay. TCRdb's version of the immuneACCESS table is confined to in-frame rearrangements and falls short of the full clone set. An unresolved V gene accounts for under half of the shortfall where checked; the remainder is of unknown origin. This sample lists 700,000 or so clones; roughly 88% were detected once. The ten largest account for approximately 0.01% of the sample. This sample also belongs to another study, concerning human thymus T cells.

The specimen was thymocytes. Every receptor here comes from a girl in the first two years of life with a congenital heart defect. Donor details come from another sample of the same person, matched by shared clones.

This clone has a handful of counts. The V gene is TRBV6-1, the J gene TRBJ1-1, with 7 positions matching TRBD1. CDR3 length equals 15 residues. CDR1 is MNHNS and CDR2 is SASEGT in the germline V gene. Trimming at V came to 7 bases and at J to 1 base, leaving 9 bases not matched to a gene. In DNA form, the CDR3 reads TGTGCCAGCACTCCTAAGGGGACAGCGAACACTGAAGCTTTCTTT. It yields the protein CASTPKGTANTEAFF.

This clone was detected once. This chain joins TRBV2 and TRBJ1-2, with 8 bases that match TRBD1. Germline CDR1 is SNHLY and CDR2 is FYNNEI. V was pared by 6 bases and J by 3 bases, with 6 bases of the junction left unmatched. The CDR3 has 14 amino acids. CDR3 nucleotide sequence: TGTGCCAGCAGCCGAACAGGGGGTGACTATGGCTACACCTTC. Protein: CASSRTGGDYGYTF.

CDR3 bases: TGCGCCAGCAGCCAAGCAGACAGGGGGCGAGCAGATACGCAGTATTTT. Its protein product is CASSQADRGRADTQYF. This rearrangement joins TRBV4-1 to TRBJ2-3; 10 bases align to TRBD1. From germline, CDR1 is MGHRA and CDR2 YSYEKL. There are 16 residues in the CDR3. With 1 base clipped from V and 4 bases from J, the junction kept 5 bases outside the gene matches.

V usage is TRBV25-1 and J usage is TRBJ2-3; a weak D match, TRBD1 (5 bases). This CDR3 has 16 residues. CDR1 is MGHDK, CDR2 SYGVNS, per germline. With 2 bases removed from V and 4 bases from J, the gap between germline ends came to 16 bases. The CDR3: CASSEPRSPGSDTQYF. CDR3 bases: TGTGCCAGCAGTGAACCCCGCTCCCCAGGGTCAGATACGCAGTATTTT.

The CDR3 sequence is CASSPPGEAFF. CDR3 coding DNA: TGTGCCAGCAGTCCCCCCGGGGAAGCTTTCTTT. The chain joins TRBV6-6 to TRBJ1-1; D is undetermined. V was pared by 5 bases and J by 8 bases, with 9 bases between. Germline V gene lookup returns CDR1 MNHNY and CDR2 SVGAGI (reference sequence). The CDR3 contains 11 residues.

The rearrangement joins TRBV14 to TRBJ1-1, with TRBD1 as a possible D gene (6 bases). CDR1 and CDR2 from the germline V gene are SGHDN and FVKESK. CDR3 length: 12 residues. Trimming removed 1 base from V and 11 bases from J, with 11 bases in between. The CDR3 DNA sequence: TGTGCCAGCAGCCAAGGCACTAGGGGGGCTTTCTTT. It specifies CASSQGTRGAFF. The entire variable domain, with the rest obtained from reference TRBV14 and TRBJ1-1, is as follows: EAGVTQFPSHSVIEKGQTVTLRCDPISGHDNLYWYRRVMGKEIKFLLHFVKESKQDESGMPNNRFLAERTGGTYSTLKVQPAELEDSGVYFCASSQGTRGAFFGQGTRLTVV.

V is TRBV7-7 and J is TRBJ1-1; D is unresolved. Trimming pared 5 bases from V and 1 base from J, leaving 17 bases between. The V gene's germline CDR1 is SSHAT and CDR2 FNYEAQ (reference sequence). CDR3 length: 16 amino acids. CDR3 nucleotides: TGTGCCAGCAGCCCCCTGCTCAACTTCCCGAACACTGAAGCTTTCTTT. This translates into CASSPLLNFPNTEAFF.

The chain combines TRBV18 with TRBJ1-5; TRBD1 matches 7 bases. Looked up from germline, CDR1 is KGHSH and CDR2 is LQKENI. V shed 0 bases and J 2 bases; nucleotides not matched to a gene: 16. The CDR3 loop spans 20 amino acids. As DNA, the CDR3 is TGTGCCAGCTCACCACCCCCGACAGGGTATTCGCGGTATGGCAATCAGCCCCAGCATTTT. Translated: CASSPPPTGYSRYGNQPQHF.

This chain links TRBV28 with TRBJ1-5; D unresolved. V was cut by 3 bases and J by 15 bases, with 12 bases left in between. There are 11 residues in the CDR3. CDR1 is MDHEN, CDR2 SYDVKM, per germline. The CDR3 sequence: CASSFGEGWHF. The CDR3, as DNA: TGTGCCAGCAGTTTCGGCGAGGGTTGGCATTTT. The full variable domain, completed using reference TRBV28 and TRBJ1-5, is DVKVTQSSRYLVKRTGEKVFLECVQDMDHENMFWYRQDPGLGLRLIYFSYDVKMKEKGDIPEGYSVSREKKERFSLILESASTNQTSMYLCASSFGEGWHFGDGTRLSIL.

The chain links TRBV28 to TRBJ1-5; D is uncertain. The CDR3 is 16 residues long. In germline, CDR1 is MDHEN, CDR2 SYDVKM. V lost 5 bases and J 3 bases, leaving 17 bases between the germline ends. The CDR3 protein is CASSVPPGKYNQPQHF. The DNA of the CDR3 is TGTGCCAGCAGTGTACCTCCGGGGAAATACAATCAGCCCCAGCATTTT.

V is TRBV6-5 and J is TRBJ1-5; D not resolved. V was clipped by 0 bases and J by 5 bases, with 8 bases between them. Germline assignment: CDR1 MNHEY and CDR2 SVGAGI. The CDR3 spans 14 residues. The CDR3 loop is CASSYSEGYQPQHF. As DNA, the CDR3 is TGTGCCAGCAGTTACTCGGAGGGCTATCAGCCCCAGCATTTT.

The rearrangement uses TRBV18 and TRBJ1-1; no clear D. Germline V gene data show CDR1 as KGHSH and CDR2 as LQKENI. The germline V and J ends were trimmed by 3 bases and 7 bases, with 15 bases remaining between them. The CDR3 is made up of 14 amino acids. CDR3 sequence: CASSPTLATSEAFF. In DNA form, the CDR3 reads TGTGCCAGCTCACCTACCTTGGCCACCAGTGAAGCTTTCTTT.

This chain uses TRBV6-1 with TRBJ1-4, with unresolved D. CDR1 and CDR2 from the germline V gene are MNHNS and SASEGT. The V and J ends lost 8 bases and 5 bases respectively, with 12 bases between them. CDR3 size: 13 residues. CDR3 bases: TGTGCCAGCCGCGGTCAGATAAATGAAAAACTGTTTTTT. Its protein is CASRGQINEKLFF.

The chain links TRBV7-2 to TRBJ1-2; D is perhaps TRBD1 (5 bases). The CDR3 has 13 amino acids. The V gene's germline CDR1 is SGHTA and CDR2 FQGNSA. V lost 1 base and J lost 6, with 9 bases in between. CDR3: CASSLGLGDGYTF. DNA of the CDR3: TGTGCCAGCAGCTTAGGATTAGGGGATGGCTACACCTTC.

The chain uses TRBV7-2 and TRBJ1-1, with 11 bases identical to TRBD1. The V gene's germline CDR1 is SGHTA and CDR2 FQGNSA. The CDR3 covers 18 residues. Trimming at V came to 4 bases and at J to 3 bases, leaving 13 bases not matched to a gene. CDR3 residues: CASSYSVGQGAPDTEAFF. Here the CDR3 DNA reads TGTGCCAGCAGCTATAGCGTTGGACAGGGGGCGCCGGACACTGAAGCTTTCTTT.

The chain recombines TRBV7-8 with TRBJ1-2, with 11 bases fitting TRBD1. CDR3 length equals 18 residues. V shed 5 bases and J 0 bases; nucleotides not matched to a gene: 11. Germline V gene lookup returns CDR1 SGHVS and CDR2 FQNEAQ. The CDR3 region has the DNA TGTGCCAGCAGCACCGCTTGGACAGGGGGCCCAGCTAACTATGGCTACACCTTC. Residues: CASSTAWTGGPANYGYTF.

This clone was detected only once. The CDR3 DNA reads as TGTGCCAGCAGCTCCGACTACACCGGGGAGCTGTTTTTT. This sequence encodes CASSSDYTGELFF. The rearrangement links TRBV7-6 to TRBJ2-2; D is uncertain. From germline, CDR1 is SGHVS and CDR2 FNYEAQ. The CDR3 has 13 amino acids. Trimming removed 4 bases from V and 3 bases from J, with 6 bases in between.

The chain uses TRBV9 and TRBJ2-5, with a weak D call TRBD1 (5 bases). The germline gives CDR1 SGDLS, CDR2 YYNGEE. V shed 0 bases and J shed 4 bases, with 13 bases lying between them. The CDR3 has 15 residues. CDR3 amino acids: CASSVGIFRGETQYF. The DNA of the CDR3 is TGTGCCAGCAGCGTAGGTATCTTTAGGGGAGAGACCCAGTACTTC. The full variable domain, rest sourced from reference TRBV9 and TRBJ2-5, is DSGVTQTPKHLITATGQRVTLRCSPRSGDLSVYWYQQSLDQGLQFLIQYYNGEERAKGNILERFSAQQFPDLHSELNLSSLELGDSALYFCASSVGIFRGETQYFGPGTRLLVL.

V is TRBV19 and J is TRBJ2-3, with a weak D call TRBD2 (5 bases). Germline V gene data show CDR1 as LNHDA and CDR2 as SQIVND (reference sequence). The CDR3 has 14 residues. Trimming took off 5 bases at V and 3 bases at J, with 12 bases between the two ends. The CDR3 protein is CASSPSPGTDTQYF. The CDR3 DNA reads as TGTGCCAGTAGTCCCAGCCCGGGGACAGATACGCAGTATTTT.

The V gene is TRBV28, the J gene TRBJ1-1, with TRBD1 identical over 7 bases. The CDR3 consists of 18 residues. Germline V lookup: CDR1 MDHEN, CDR2 SYDVKM. J gave up 2 bases and V 6 bases, and 18 bases lay outside the gene matches. The CDR3: CASRGTGTELLLNTEAFF. The CDR3 DNA follows: TGTGCCAGCAGGGGCACCGGGACAGAACTACTACTTAACACTGAAGCTTTCTTT.

The V call is TRBV7-2, the J call TRBJ2-7; TRBD1 agrees at 7 bases. With 5 bases clipped from V and 1 base from J, the junction kept 11 bases outside the gene matches. The CDR3 covers 16 residues. Germline V CDR1 and CDR2: SGHTA, FQGNSA. CDR3 coding DNA: TGTGCCAGCAGCCACCCGGGACAGACAATATCCTACGAGCAGTACTTC. Protein: CASSHPGQTISYEQYF.